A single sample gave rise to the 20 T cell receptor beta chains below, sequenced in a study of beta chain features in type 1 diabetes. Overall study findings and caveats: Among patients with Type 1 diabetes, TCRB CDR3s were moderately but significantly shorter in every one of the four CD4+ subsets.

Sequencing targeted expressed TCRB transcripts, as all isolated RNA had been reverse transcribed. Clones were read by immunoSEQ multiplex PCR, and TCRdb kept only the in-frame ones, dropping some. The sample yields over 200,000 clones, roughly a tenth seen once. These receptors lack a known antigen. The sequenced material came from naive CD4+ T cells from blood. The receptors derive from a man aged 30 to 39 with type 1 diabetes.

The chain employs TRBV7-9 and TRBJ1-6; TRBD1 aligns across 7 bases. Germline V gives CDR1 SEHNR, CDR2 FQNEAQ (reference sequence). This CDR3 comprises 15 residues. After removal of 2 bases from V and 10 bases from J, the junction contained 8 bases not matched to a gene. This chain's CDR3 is CASSLRRTGESPLHF. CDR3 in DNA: TGTGCCAGCAGCTTACGCCGTACAGGGGAATCACCCCTCCACTTT.

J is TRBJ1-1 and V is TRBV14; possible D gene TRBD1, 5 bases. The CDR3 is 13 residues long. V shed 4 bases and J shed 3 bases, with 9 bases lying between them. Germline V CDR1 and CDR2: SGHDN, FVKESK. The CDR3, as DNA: TGTGCCAGCAGCCTGGGGCGGTACACTGAAGCTTTCTTT. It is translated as CASSLGRYTEAFF.

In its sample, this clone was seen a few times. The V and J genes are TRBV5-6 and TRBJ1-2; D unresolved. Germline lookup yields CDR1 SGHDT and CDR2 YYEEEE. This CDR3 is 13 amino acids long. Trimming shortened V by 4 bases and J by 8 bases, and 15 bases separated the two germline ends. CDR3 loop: CASSIAGGGGYTF. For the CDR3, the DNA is TGTGCCAGCAGCATAGCAGGAGGTGGAGGCTACACCTTC. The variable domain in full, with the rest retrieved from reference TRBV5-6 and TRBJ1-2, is DAGVTQSPTHLIKTRGQQVTLRCSPKSGHDTVSWYQQALGQGPQFIFQYYEEEERQRGNFPDRFSGHQFPNYSSELNVNALLLGDSALYLCASSIAGGGGYTFGSGTRLTVV.

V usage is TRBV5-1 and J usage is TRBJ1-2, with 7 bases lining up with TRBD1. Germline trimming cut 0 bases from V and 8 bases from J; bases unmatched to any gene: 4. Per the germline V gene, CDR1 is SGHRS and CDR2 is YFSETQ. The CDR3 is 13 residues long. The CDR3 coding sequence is TGCGCCAGCAGCTTGGAGGGGGCAGTCGGCTACACCTTC. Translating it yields CASSLEGAVGYTF.

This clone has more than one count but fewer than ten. CDR3 sequence (DNA): TGTGCCTGGAGTGGTAAGACCCAGTACTTC. Its protein product is CAWSGKTQYF. V usage is TRBV30 and J usage is TRBJ2-5; D is ambiguous. V lost 1 base, J lost 6 bases, and 3 bases lay in between. Germline V CDR1 and CDR2: GTSNPN, SVGIG (reference sequence). The CDR3 is 10 residues long.

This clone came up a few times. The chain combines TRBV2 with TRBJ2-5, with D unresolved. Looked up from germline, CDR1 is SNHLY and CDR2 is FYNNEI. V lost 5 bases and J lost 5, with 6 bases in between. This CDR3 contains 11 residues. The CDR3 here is CASSTRETQYF. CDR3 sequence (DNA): TGTGCCAGCAGTACGCGGGAGACCCAGTACTTC.

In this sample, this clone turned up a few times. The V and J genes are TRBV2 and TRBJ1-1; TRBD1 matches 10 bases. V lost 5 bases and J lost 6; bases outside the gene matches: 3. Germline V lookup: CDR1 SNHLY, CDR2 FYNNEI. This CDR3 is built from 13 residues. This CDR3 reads CASSYGQGAEAFF. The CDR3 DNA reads TGTGCCAGCAGTTATGGACAGGGGGCTGAAGCTTTCTTT.

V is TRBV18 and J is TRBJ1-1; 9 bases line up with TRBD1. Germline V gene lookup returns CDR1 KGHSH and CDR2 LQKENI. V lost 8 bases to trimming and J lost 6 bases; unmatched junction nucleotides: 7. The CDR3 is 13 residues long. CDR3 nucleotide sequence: TGTGCCAGCGGCCGGGACAGGGCTTCTGAAGCTTTCTTT. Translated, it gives CASGRDRASEAFF.

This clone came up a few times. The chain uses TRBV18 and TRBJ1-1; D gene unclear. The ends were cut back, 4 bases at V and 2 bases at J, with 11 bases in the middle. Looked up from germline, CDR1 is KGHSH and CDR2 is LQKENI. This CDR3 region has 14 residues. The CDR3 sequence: CASSQYEGNTEAFF. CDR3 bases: TGTGCCAGCTCACAGTATGAGGGAAACACTGAAGCTTTCTTT. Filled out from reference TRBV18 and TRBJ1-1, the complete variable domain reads NAGVMQNPRHLVRRRGQEARLRCSPMKGHSHVYWYRQLPEEGLKFMVYLQKENIIDESGMPKERFSAEFPKEGPSILRIQQVVRGDSAAYFCASSQYEGNTEAFFGQGTRLTVV.

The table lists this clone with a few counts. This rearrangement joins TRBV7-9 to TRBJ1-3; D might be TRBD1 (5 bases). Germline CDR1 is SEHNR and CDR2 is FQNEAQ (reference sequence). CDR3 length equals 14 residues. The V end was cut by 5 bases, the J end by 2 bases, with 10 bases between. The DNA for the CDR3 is TGTGCCAGCAGCCGTCCCAGGGCTGGAAACACCATATATTTT. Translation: CASSRPRAGNTIYF.

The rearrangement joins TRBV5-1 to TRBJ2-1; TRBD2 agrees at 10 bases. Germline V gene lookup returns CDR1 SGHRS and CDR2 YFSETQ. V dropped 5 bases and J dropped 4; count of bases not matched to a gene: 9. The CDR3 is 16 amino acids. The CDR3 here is CASRASGGPMYNEQFF. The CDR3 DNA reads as TGCGCCAGCAGGGCTAGCGGGGGACCAATGTACAATGAGCAGTTCTTC.

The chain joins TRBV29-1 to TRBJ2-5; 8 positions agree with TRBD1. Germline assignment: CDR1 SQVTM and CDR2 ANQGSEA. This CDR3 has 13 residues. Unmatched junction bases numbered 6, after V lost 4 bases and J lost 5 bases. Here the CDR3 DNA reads TGCAGCGTTGGGCAGGGGGCCGAGGAGACCCAGTACTTC. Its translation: CSVGQGAEETQYF.

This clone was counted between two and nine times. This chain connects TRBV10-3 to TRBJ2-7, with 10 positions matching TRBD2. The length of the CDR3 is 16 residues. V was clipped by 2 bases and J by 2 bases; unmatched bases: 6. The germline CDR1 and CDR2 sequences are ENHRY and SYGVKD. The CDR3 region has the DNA TGTGCCATCAGTGAGCGTCTAGCGGGGGTAGCCTACGAGCAGTACTTC. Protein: CAISERLAGVAYEQYF.

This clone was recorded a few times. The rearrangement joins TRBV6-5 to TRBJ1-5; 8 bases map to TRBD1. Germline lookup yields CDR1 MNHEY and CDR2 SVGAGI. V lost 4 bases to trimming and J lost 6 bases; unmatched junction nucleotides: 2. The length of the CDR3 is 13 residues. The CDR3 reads CASSSGGSQPQHF. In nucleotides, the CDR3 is TGTGCCAGCAGTTCAGGGGGCTCTCAGCCCCAGCATTTT.

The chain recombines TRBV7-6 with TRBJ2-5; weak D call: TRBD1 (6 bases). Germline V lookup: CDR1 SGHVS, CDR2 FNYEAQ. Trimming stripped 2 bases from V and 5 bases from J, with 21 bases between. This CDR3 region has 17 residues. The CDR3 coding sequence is TGTGCCAGCAGCTTATTGGGTAGAGCAGGGGTTGTGGAGACCCAGTACTTC. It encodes CASSLLGRAGVVETQYF.

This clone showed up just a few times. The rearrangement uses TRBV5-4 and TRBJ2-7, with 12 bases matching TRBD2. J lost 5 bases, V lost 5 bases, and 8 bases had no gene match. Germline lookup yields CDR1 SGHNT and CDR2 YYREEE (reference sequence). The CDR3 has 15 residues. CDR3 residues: CASRKLAGGSDEQYF. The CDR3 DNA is TGTGCCAGCAGGAAACTAGCGGGGGGATCTGACGAGCAGTACTTC.

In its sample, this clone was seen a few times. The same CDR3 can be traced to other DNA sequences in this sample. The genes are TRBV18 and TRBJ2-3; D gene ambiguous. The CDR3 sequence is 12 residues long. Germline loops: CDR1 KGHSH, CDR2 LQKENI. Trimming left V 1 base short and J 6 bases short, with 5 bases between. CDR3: CASSPLRDTQYF. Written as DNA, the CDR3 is TGTGCCAGCTCACCACTGCGGGATACGCAGTATTTT.

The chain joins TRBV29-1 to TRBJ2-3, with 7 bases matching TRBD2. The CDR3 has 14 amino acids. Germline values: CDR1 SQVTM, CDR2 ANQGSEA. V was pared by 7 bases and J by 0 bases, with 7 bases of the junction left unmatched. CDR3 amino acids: CSGEAGTSTDTQYF. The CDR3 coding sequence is TGCAGCGGAGAAGCGGGGACTAGCACAGATACGCAGTATTTT.

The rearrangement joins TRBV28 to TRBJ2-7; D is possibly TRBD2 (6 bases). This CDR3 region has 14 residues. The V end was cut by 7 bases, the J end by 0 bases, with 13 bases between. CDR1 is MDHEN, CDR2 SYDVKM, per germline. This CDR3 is CASNAPTSSYEQYF. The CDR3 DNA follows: TGTGCCAGCAACGCCCCGACTAGCTCCTACGAGCAGTACTTC.

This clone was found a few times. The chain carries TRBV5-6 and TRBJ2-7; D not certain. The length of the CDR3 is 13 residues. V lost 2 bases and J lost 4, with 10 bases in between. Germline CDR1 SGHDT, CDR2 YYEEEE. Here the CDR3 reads CASSLVSAYEQYF. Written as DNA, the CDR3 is TGTGCCAGCAGCTTAGTAAGCGCTTACGAGCAGTACTTC. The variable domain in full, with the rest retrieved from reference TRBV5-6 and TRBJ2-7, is DAGVTQSPTHLIKTRGQQVTLRCSPKSGHDTVSWYQQALGQGPQFIFQYYEEEERQRGNFPDRFSGHQFPNYSSELNVNALLLGDSALYLCASSLVSAYEQYFGPGTRLTVT.